The 20 T cell receptor beta chains in this list originate from one sample, sequenced in a study of Ad26.COV2.S vaccination and SARS-CoV-2 variants. Data came from immunoSEQ multiplex PCR; TCRdb stores just in-frame clones and leaves some out. The data show 150,000 to 200,000 clones, 87% seen once. The sequencing used peripheral blood, collected after recovery from COVID-19. Source of these receptors: a human donor who had recovered from COVID-19.

This chain connects TRBV29-1 to TRBJ2-1; 7 bases map to TRBD2. The junction had 6 bases not matched to a gene; V was cut back by 4 bases and J by 0 bases. CDR3 length: 15 residues. The germline V gene encodes CDR1 SQVTM and CDR2 ANQGSEA. In nucleotides, the CDR3 is TGCAGCGTTGTAGTGCGGGAGCCCTCCTACAATGAGCAGTTCTTC. This sequence encodes CSVVVREPSYNEQFF.

The chain joins TRBV7-2 to TRBJ2-3; D possibly corresponds to TRBD2 (6 bases). V was cut by 4 bases and J by 1 base, with 15 bases left in between. The CDR3 contains 16 residues. Germline CDR1 is SGHTA and CDR2 is FQGNSA. In DNA, the CDR3 is TGTGCCAGCAGCTCCCGCCGGGGGTTCCGCACAGATACGCAGTATTTT. Protein sequence: CASSSRRGFRTDTQYF.

V and J are TRBV19 and TRBJ2-4; TRBD1 might be the D (5 bases). This CDR3 has 14 residues. Germline V gene data show CDR1 as LNHDA and CDR2 as SQIVND (reference sequence). V lost 2 bases and J lost 2, with 7 bases in between. The CDR3 region has the DNA TGTGCCAGTAGTATACAGGGTACCAAAAACATTCAGTACTTC. Protein: CASSIQGTKNIQYF. Full variable domain (missing parts from reference TRBV19 and TRBJ2-4): DGGITQSPKYLFRKEGQNVTLSCEQNLNHDAMYWYRQDPGQGLRLIYYSQIVNDFQKGDIAEGYSVSREKKESFPLTVTSAQKNPTAFYLCASSIQGTKNIQYFGAGTRLSVL.

The J gene is TRBJ1-4, the V gene TRBV2; no reliable D call. Trimming stripped 3 bases from V and 8 bases from J, with 10 bases between. Germline lookup yields CDR1 SNHLY and CDR2 FYNNEI. The CDR3 has 13 residues. DNA for the CDR3: TGTGCCAGCAGTGAGAGGTGGCAGGAAAAACTGTTTTTT. Encoded protein: CASSERWQEKLFF.

The chain carries TRBV5-1 and TRBJ1-3, with no clear D. Trimming pared 0 bases from V and 0 bases from J, leaving 10 bases between. Germline V gene sequence: CDR1 SGHRS, CDR2 YFSETQ. The CDR3 extends over 16 amino acids. The DNA of the CDR3 is TGCGCCAGCAGCTTGGCCCCAAGAGCCTCTGGAAACACCATATATTTT. This encodes CASSLAPRASGNTIYF.

The chain joins TRBV27 to TRBJ2-7; 11 positions agree with TRBD2. J lost 4 bases, V lost 0 bases, and 2 bases had no gene match. The V gene's germline CDR1 is MNHEY and CDR2 SMNVEV (reference sequence). This CDR3 is built from 15 residues. The chain's CDR3 is CASSLSGTSGYEQYF. DNA for the CDR3: TGTGCCAGCAGTTTATCGGGGACTAGCGGATACGAGCAGTACTTC.

The chain uses TRBV7-9 and TRBJ2-5; tentatively, D is TRBD2 (6 bases). V was clipped by 3 bases and J by 5 bases, with 10 bases between them. This CDR3 has 13 residues. Germline V gene lookup returns CDR1 SEHNR and CDR2 FQNEAQ (reference sequence). CDR3 region: CASSFEGRETQYF. CDR3 coding DNA: TGTGCCAGCAGCTTCGAGGGGAGGGAGACCCAGTACTTC.

The CDR3 bases are TGTGCCAGCCAGGCGGACAGCCAAGAGACCCAGTACTTC. Its protein is CASQADSQETQYF. This rearrangement joins TRBV2 to TRBJ2-5, with D perhaps TRBD1 (6 bases). Germline values: CDR1 SNHLY, CDR2 FYNNEI. The length of the CDR3 is 13 residues. Trimming shortened V by 8 bases and J by 1 base, and 11 bases separated the two germline ends.

Written as DNA, the CDR3 is TGTGCCAGCGGATTGACAGCCTCCTACGAGCAGTACTTC. Its protein is CASGLTASYEQYF. The V call is TRBV6-5, the J call TRBJ2-7; a weak D match, TRBD1 (5 bases). This CDR3 has 13 amino acids. The ends were cut back, 8 bases at V and 0 bases at J, with 11 bases in the middle. The V gene's germline CDR1 is MNHEY and CDR2 SVGAGI.

Only one count was recorded for this clone. The chain links TRBV4-2 to TRBJ2-1; TRBD2 might be the D (6 bases). This CDR3 has 16 residues. Germline assignment: CDR1 LGHNA and CDR2 YNFKEQ. V was trimmed by 0 bases and J by 1 base, leaving 10 bases between them. The CDR3 nucleotides read TGTGCCAGCAGCCAAGAAAGGCTAGCGTCCTACAATGAGCAGTTCTTC. Amino acid sequence: CASSQERLASYNEQFF.

A few counts support this clone. This chain connects TRBV7-8 to TRBJ1-5; 8 bases map to TRBD1. Germline V lookup: CDR1 SGHVS, CDR2 FQNEAQ. J was trimmed by 7 bases and V by 4 bases; bases with no gene match: 6. The CDR3 extends over 14 amino acids. The CDR3 nucleotides read TGTGCCAGCAGCTCAGGGGGCGGAAGACAGCCCCAGCATTTT. It is translated as CASSSGGGRQPQHF. The complete variable domain, with remaining parts taken from reference TRBV7-8 and TRBJ1-5, reads GAGVSQSPRYKVAKRGQDVALRCDPISGHVSLFWYQQALGQGPEFLTYFQNEAQLDKSGLPSDRFFAERPEGSVSTLKIQRTQQEDSAVYLCASSSGGGRQPQHFGDGTRLSIL.

In its sample, this clone was seen a few times. In nucleotides, the CDR3 is TGTGCCTGGAGCCCCGGCTATGGGACTGAAGCTTTCTTT. It encodes CAWSPGYGTEAFF. The rearrangement joins TRBV30 to TRBJ1-1; no definite D call. CDR3 length: 13 residues. Germline assignment: CDR1 GTSNPN and CDR2 SVGIG (reference sequence). V lost 3 bases and J lost 5, with 13 bases in between.

This chain joins TRBV5-4 and TRBJ2-5; D not resolved. This CDR3 has 13 amino acids. The ends were cut back, 4 bases at V and 3 bases at J, with 10 bases in the middle. Germline-derived CDR1 and CDR2 are SGHNT and YYREEE (reference sequence). The CDR3, as DNA: TGTGCCAGCAGCCTAAGCATTGAAGAGACCCAGTACTTC. Encoded protein: CASSLSIEETQYF.

The V gene is TRBV7-9, the J gene TRBJ2-7; D gene ambiguous. This CDR3 spans 13 amino acids. V was pared by 1 base and J by 3 bases, with 7 bases between. The germline V gene encodes CDR1 SEHNR and CDR2 FQNEAQ (reference sequence). This CDR3 reads CASSLEGFYEQYF. The CDR3 DNA reads as TGTGCCAGCAGCTTAGAGGGATTCTACGAGCAGTACTTC.

The chain carries TRBV6-6 and TRBJ2-1; D is perhaps TRBD2 (7 bases). The CDR3 has 15 amino acids. The V end lost 0 bases, the J end lost 6 bases, and 12 bases lay between the germline ends. Germline lookup yields CDR1 MNHNY and CDR2 SVGAGI (reference sequence). DNA for the CDR3: TGTGCCAGCAGTTACTCGAGGGGGGGCGGCAATGAGCAGTTCTTC. Amino acid sequence: CASSYSRGGGNEQFF.

This clone is a singleton in its sample. The J gene is TRBJ2-1, the V gene TRBV15; D is ambiguous. The CDR3 length is 16 residues. V shed 0 bases and J shed 0 bases, with 9 bases lying between them. The germline gives CDR1 LNHNV, CDR2 YYDKDF (reference sequence). The DNA of the CDR3 is TGTGCCACCAGCAGAGATCAGATTAGCTCCTACAATGAGCAGTTCTTC. Amino acid sequence: CATSRDQISSYNEQFF.

CDR3 DNA sequence: TGTGCCAGCAGTTACGCCCCAGGGTGGACGAGCTCCTACAATGAGCAGTTCTTC. This gives the protein CASSYAPGWTSSYNEQFF. J is TRBJ2-1 and V is TRBV6-2 or TRBV6-3; perhaps TRBD1 as D (5 bases). Germline V gene lookup returns CDR1 MNHEY and CDR2 SVGEGT. The CDR3 consists of 18 residues. The V and J ends lost 2 bases and 0 bases respectively, with 17 bases between them.

This clone was seen only once. This sequence joins TRBV5-1 and TRBJ1-4; 7 bases map to TRBD1. The CDR3 runs 15 residues. Germline CDR1 reads SGHRS; CDR2 reads YFSETQ. V shed 3 bases, J shed 3 bases, and the junction held 5 bases outside the gene matches. The CDR3: CASSSRGLANEKLFF. The CDR3 DNA reads as TGCGCCAGCAGCTCGAGGGGGCTGGCTAATGAAAAACTGTTTTTT.

As for this clone: The limits of the CDR3 on the DNA are not certain, so only TCRdb's listed CDR3 is given. The chain recombines TRBV5-1 with TRBJ1-1; the table's D gene call, TRBD1, was not cross checked with the DNA. The length of the CDR3 is 16 amino acids, counting both ends. In germline, CDR1 is SGHRS, CDR2 YFSETQ. The CDR3 protein is CASSFGPGGAGTEAFF.

The chain uses TRBV4-1 and TRBJ2-3; 8 bases are shared with TRBD2. V lost 3 bases, J lost 4 bases, and 6 bases stayed unmatched. This CDR3 is built from 15 residues. Per germline, CDR1 MGHRA and CDR2 YSYEKL. As DNA, the CDR3 is TGCGCCAGCAGCCAGTCCAGCGGGAGTGCAGATACGCAGTATTTT. The encoded protein is CASSQSSGSADTQYF.